This entry describes one T cell receptor beta chain. Germline CDR1 and CDR2: LNHDA and SQIVND (reference sequence). The junction had 2 bases not matched to a gene; V was cut back by 1 base and J by 2 bases. The CDR3 has 14 amino acids. This entry comes from a study of blood T cell repertoires in COVID-19. Study as a whole: Italy, Spain and the United States were the sources of the convalescent and acute COVID-19 samples.

As processed by the authors: It was from reference gene primer amplification that nucleated cell counts were estimated. Sequenced by immunoSEQ multiplex PCR; TCRdb stores in-frame clones only, minus some. V and J calls and clone size are those listed in that table; D and trimming were worked out from the DNA. The table records hundreds of thousands of clones, 80% to 90% of them present only once. Clinical history reported by participants formed the basis on which cohorts were assigned. Recovered Cohort 3 donors showed two negative PCRs, clearance, or symptom resolution. Material: PBMCs or T cells enriched from blood (not recorded which). The TCR originated in a woman under 30 who had recovered from COVID-19. The genes are TRBV19 and TRBJ2-7; TRBD1 agrees at 7 bases. CDR3 region: CASSIGQGAYEQYF. The CDR3 nucleotides read TGTGCCAGTAGTATAGGACAGGGTGCCTACGAGCAGTACTTC.